The 4 T cell receptor beta chains given below trace back to one sample, sequenced in a study of OX40 agonist ivuxolimab in advanced cancers. Profiling relied on immunoSEQ multiplex PCR, and the TCRdb table lists in-frame clones only, not all of them. The table has some 44,000 clones, under 90% seen once; the top ten hold less than 11%. The sample was CD4+ or CD8+ T cells sorted from blood, taken in a trial of the OX40 agonist ivuxolimab. The receptors here all came from an adult with an advanced solid tumor such as melanoma, head and neck, liver or kidney cancer.

This rearrangement joins TRBV4-3 to TRBJ2-7; D is unclear. CDR1 is LGHNA, CDR2 YSLEER, per germline. V dropped 1 base and J dropped 0 bases, with 16 bases sitting between them. The CDR3 has 17 residues. The CDR3 DNA follows: TGCGCCAGCAGCCAAGGTTTCTCGGGCTCGACCTCCTACGAGCAGTACTTC. It translates to CASSQGFSGSTSYEQYF.

V usage is TRBV20-1 and J usage is TRBJ2-7; 7 positions agree with TRBD1. This CDR3 contains 11 residues. J lost 6 bases, V lost 5 bases, and 4 bases had no gene match. CDR1 and CDR2 (germline): DFQATT, SNEGSKA (reference sequence). The CDR3 sequence: CSAPTGVEQYF. CDR3 DNA: TGCAGTGCTCCAACAGGGGTCGAGCAGTACTTC.

V usage is TRBV19 and J usage is TRBJ2-7, with D hard to call. V lost 5 bases and J 0 bases, leaving 11 bases between the germline ends. The CDR3 consists of 14 residues. CDR1 and CDR2 (germline): LNHDA, SQIVND (reference sequence). The CDR3 loop is CASSLRPISYEQYF. CDR3 coding DNA: TGTGCCAGTAGTTTGCGACCCATCTCCTACGAGCAGTACTTC.

V and J are TRBV5-4 and TRBJ2-3; the match to TRBD2 covers 8 bases. Germline CDR1 reads SGHNT; CDR2 reads YYREEE (reference sequence). The CDR3 sequence is 15 residues long. The J segment lost 4 bases and the V segment lost 4 bases, leaving 8 bases of the junction unmatched. The DNA of the CDR3 is TGTGCCAGCAGCCCGGGGGGGGCGACGGCAGATACGCAGTATTTT. Protein product: CASSPGGATADTQYF.